This T cell receptor (beta chain) was found in a study of CD8+ T cells in alopecia areata (dated by TCRdb to the late 2010s). About the full investigation: Treated patients were enrolled in an open-label pilot trial of oral tofacitinib at 5 to 10 mg twice daily for moderate-to-severe alopecia areata. Patients stayed on tofacitinib for 6 to 18 months and then had 6 months of follow-up off drug so that delayed response and recurrence could be assessed. Scalp clonality was compared among normal scalp (n=4), patchy alopecia areata scalp (n=8), and alopecia totalis/universalis scalp (n=8). In both human patients and the C3H/HeJ mouse model, the study applied high-throughput TCRbeta sequencing to look at T cell clonal expansion in alopecia areata. Scalp tissue and sorted CD4+ and CD8+ peripheral blood T cells from patchy and totalis/universalis alopecia areata patients and from healthy controls were covered by human TCRbeta sequencing. The RNA source kit depended on sample type: the PAXgene miRNA kit for fixed scalp, the miRNeasy kit for PBMCs, and the RNeasy kit for mouse skin. Biopsies were taken from tofacitinib-treated patients at baseline and again at 4 and 24 weeks into treatment, and several of those patients also had a later scalp biopsy. Disease severity in treated patients was measured with the SALT score, which quantifies the percentage of affected scalp surface area. Amplification of TCRbeta CDR3 regions was done by immunoSEQ multiplex PCR using 35 Vbeta forward primers and 13 Jbeta reverse primers.

As concerns this clone: Its antigen remains unidentified. Base qualities are not at hand, and no much larger clone is one base apart.

General study outcomes and caveats: Many expanded lesional clones persisted in scalp and blood during tofacitinib treatment, which may partly explain relapse after stopping treatment. Higher clonality and more expanded CD8+ clones were observed in lesional scalp than in normal scalp, particularly in alopecia totalis/universalis, a finding suggestive of antigenic drive. TCR sequences shared between patients were less clear than in mice, possibly partly because of HLA diversity in the patient population. Unlike mouse skin, which is dominated by gammadelta T cells, normal human skin has resident alphabeta T cells that are also sequenced, and this complicates analysis of the scalp TCR repertoire. Because the treated cohort was small and included a single nonresponder, larger studies are needed to assess links between baseline CD8+ expansion and response. Scalp clonality and the number of expanded CD8+ clones among the top 100 scalp clones were significantly decreased by tofacitinib.

Library preparation employed the immunoSEQ multiplex PCR assay. For TCR sequencing, RNA was extracted from every sample and reverse transcribed into cDNA to serve as template. First-strand cDNA was synthesized with SuperScript III using a 2:1 mix of oligo-dT and random hexamers. Amplification bias was assessed with a synthetic immune receptor repertoire, and residual bias was removed computationally. Processing in the source paper ran as follows. Raw reads were preprocessed to remove errors, and CDR3 was defined by IMGT conventions from the conserved cysteine to phenylalanine. To get clonality, Shannon entropy was normalized by log2 of the number of productive unique TCRs and the result was subtracted from 1. CD4 or CD8 identity of scalp clones was inferred by cross-referencing scalp TCRbeta sequences with sorted blood CD4 and CD8 repertoires. TCRdb carries this immuneACCESS record with in-frame sequences only. Its versions omit some clonotypes, under half of them owing to an unresolved V gene in the studies checked, with the rest unexplained. For V, J and clone size, that table is used; D and trimming come from the DNA. The sample table contains hundreds of thousands of clones; only one count was recorded for more than 55% of them. 1% to 1.5% of the sample lies in the top ten.

According to the study, the label for this sample's treatment or condition signals: oral pan-JAK inhibitor, 5-10 mg twice daily. From alopecia areata patients, peripheral blood was collected along with lesional scalp punch biopsies. After PBMCs were isolated by density centrifugation and stained for CD3, CD4 and CD8, a FACSAria was used to sort CD4+ and CD8+ T cells. The CDR3 numbers 14 residues from cysteine through phenylalanine. Only the CDR3 DNA stays, 42 bases, in frame from base 1. Trimming at the junction amounts to 3 bases on V and 0 bases on J, and the germline ends lie 6 bases apart. Per the germline V gene, SGHTA is the CDR1 and FQGNSA is the CDR2.

The sample in question was CD4+ T cells sorted from blood, obtained at approximately week 45, from a patient treated with tofacitinib. The origin of this receptor is a human donor with alopecia areata. The V and J segments used are TRBV7-2 and TRBJ2-4; the best D guess is TRBD1, with 6 bases matching. The sequence in DNA is TGTGCCAGCAGCTTGGGACAAGCCAAAAACATTCAGTACTTC. Translated, it reads CASSLGQAKNIQYF. Extended through the reference TRBV7-2 and TRBJ2-4 proteins, this CDR3 yields the full variable domain: GAGVSQSPSNKVTEKGKDVELRCDPISGHTALYWYRQSLGQGLEFLIYFQGNSAPDKSGLPSDRFSAERTGGSVSTLTIQRTQQEDSAVYLCASSLGQAKNIQYFGAGTRLSVL.